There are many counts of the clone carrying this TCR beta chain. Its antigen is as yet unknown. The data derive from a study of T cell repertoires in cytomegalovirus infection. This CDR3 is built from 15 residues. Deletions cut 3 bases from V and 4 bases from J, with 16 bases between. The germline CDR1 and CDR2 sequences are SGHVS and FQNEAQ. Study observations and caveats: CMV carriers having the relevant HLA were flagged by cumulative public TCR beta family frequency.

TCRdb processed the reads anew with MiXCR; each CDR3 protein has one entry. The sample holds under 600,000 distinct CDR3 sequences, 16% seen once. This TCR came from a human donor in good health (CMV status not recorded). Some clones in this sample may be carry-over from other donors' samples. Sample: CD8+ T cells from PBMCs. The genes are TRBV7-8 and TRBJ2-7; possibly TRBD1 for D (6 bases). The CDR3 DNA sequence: TGTGCCAGCAGCTTCGACAGGAGCGAGGGGTACGAGCAGTACTTC. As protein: CASSFDRSEGYEQYF. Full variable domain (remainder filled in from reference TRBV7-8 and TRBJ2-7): GAGVSQSPRYKVAKRGQDVALRCDPISGHVSLFWYQQALGQGPEFLTYFQNEAQLDKSGLPSDRFFAERPEGSVSTLKIQRTQQEDSAVYLCASSFDRSEGYEQYFGPGTRLTVT.